The 29 T cell receptor beta chains below were found in one sample sequenced in a study of neurological immune-mediated disorders. TCRdb redid the calling of the 5' RACE reads with MiXCR, one entry per CDR3 protein. This sample has about 50,000 distinct CDR3 sequences; approximately 17% occur once, and the top ten carry roughly 4.4%. The sequencing sample was made of PBMCs. All receptors derive from a man aged 55 to 69 in good health.

As regards this clonotype: Lacking the conserved final phenylalanine or tryptophan, this CDR3 likely reflects a read error. The chain uses TRBV12-3 or TRBV12-4 and TRBJ2-1; 9 bases agree with TRBD2. Unmatched junction bases numbered 9, after V lost 6 bases and J lost 9 bases. The CDR3 runs 14 residues. CDR3: CASSSPGLAAEQFL. CDR3 sequence (DNA): TGTGCCAGCAGCTCCCCGGGACTAGCTGCTGAGCAGTTCTTA.

This clonotype was counted at least ten times. The chain recombines TRBV5-1 with TRBJ2-2, with 11 positions matching TRBD2. This CDR3 contains 16 residues. The germline V gene has CDR1 SGHRS and CDR2 YFSETQ. V lost 0 bases and J lost 3; bases outside the gene matches: 1. The CDR3 region is CASSLVAGGHTGELFF. For the CDR3, the DNA is TGCGCCAGCAGCTTGGTAGCGGGAGGGCACACCGGGGAGCTGTTTTTT.

This clonotype has a count of ten or more. The chain combines TRBV29-1 with TRBJ2-3; 11 nucleotides line up with TRBD2. CDR3 length equals 15 residues. Germline assignment: CDR1 SQVTM and CDR2 ANQGSEA. The ends lost 4 bases at V and 9 bases at J; junction bases unmatched: 12. The CDR3 loop is CSVGTSGRNQWTQYF. The CDR3 DNA sequence: TGCAGCGTTGGAACTAGCGGGAGAAATCAGTGGACGCAGTATTTT.

This clonotype was observed many times. The V call is TRBV3-1, the J call TRBJ2-7; the D gene is possibly TRBD2 (5 bases). V lost 3 bases and J lost 3, with 9 bases in between. The CDR3 sequence is 13 residues long. Germline CDR1 and CDR2: LGHDT and YNNKEL (reference sequence). This CDR3 is CASSHSSVYEQYF. CDR3 sequence (DNA): TGTGCCAGCAGCCACAGTAGCGTCTACGAGCAGTACTTC.

With respect to this clonotype: With a much larger clone just one base away, this may be a read error. DNA of the CDR3: TGCGCCAGCAGCTTAGGACAGGAGACTTCACCCATCCACTTT. This translates into CASSLGQETSPIHF. This chain uses TRBV5-1 with TRBJ1-6; TRBD1 matches at 7 bases. The germline V gene has CDR1 SGHRS and CDR2 YFSETQ. This CDR3 contains 14 residues.

This clonotype has ten or more counts. The chain carries TRBV11-2 and TRBJ2-2, with D perhaps TRBD1 (5 bases). CDR3 size: 15 residues. Germline loops: CDR1 SGHAT, CDR2 FQNNGV. Deletions cut 3 bases from V and 0 bases from J, with 8 bases between. The CDR3 reads CASSFRGANTGELFF. The DNA of the CDR3 is TGTGCCAGCAGCTTTAGGGGCGCGAACACCGGGGAGCTGTTTTTT.

This clonotype has at least ten counts. This chain uses TRBV20-1 with TRBJ2-7; 8 positions match TRBD2. J was trimmed by 7 bases and V by 2 bases; bases with no gene match: 13. Germline V CDR1 and CDR2: DFQATT, SNEGSKA (reference sequence). The CDR3 length is 15 residues. CDR3 in amino acids: CSARKVGLGLREQYF. CDR3 nucleotide sequence: TGCAGTGCTAGAAAGGTGGGACTAGGGCTTCGAGAGCAGTACTTC.

Concerning this clonotype: One junction end disagrees with the germline gene, perhaps due to a read error. V gene TRBV10-3 combines with J gene TRBJ2-5; no definite D call. The CDR3 runs to 13 residues. Looked up from germline, CDR1 is ENHRY and CDR2 is SYGVKD. The CDR3 DNA follows: TGTGCCATCAGGTCATGGGCAGGCGAGACCCAGTGCTTC. As protein: CAIRSWAGETQCF.

This clonotype showed up many times. This chain joins TRBV24-1 and TRBJ2-5, with 7 nucleotides matching TRBD2. In germline, CDR1 is KGHDR, CDR2 SFDVKD. V shed 9 bases and J 5 bases; nucleotides not matched to a gene: 8. This CDR3 comprises 13 residues. CDR3 bases: TGTGCCACCCAACTAGAGGGAGGGGAGACCCAGTACTTC. Translation gives CATQLEGGETQYF.

About this clonotype itself: This CDR3 is missing its conserved last phenylalanine or tryptophan, likely due to a read error. The chain carries TRBV3-1 and TRBJ2-1; D gene ambiguous. The CDR3 is 13 amino acids. Germline CDR1 and CDR2: LGHDT and YNNKEL (reference sequence). Trimming took 6 bases from V and 10 from J, leaving 16 bases between them. CDR3 nucleotides: TGTGCCAGCAGTCGTTGGACCACGAGGGAGCAGTTCTTA. It encodes CASSRWTTREQFL.

This clonotype was picked up many times. This chain links TRBV5-4 with TRBJ1-2; D gene ambiguous. Germline values: CDR1 SGHNT, CDR2 YYREEE (reference sequence). V was pared by 3 bases and J by 8 bases, with 11 bases between. CDR3 length: 12 residues. CDR3 in DNA: TGTGCCAGCAGCTATACTCTTGGAGGCTACACCTTC. Translated: CASSYTLGGYTF.

At least ten counts were recorded for this clonotype. The chain recombines TRBV5-5 with TRBJ2-5, with 12 bases fitting TRBD2. This CDR3 region has 18 residues. The germline V gene encodes CDR1 SGHKS and CDR2 YYEKEE (reference sequence). The junction had 12 bases not matched to a gene; V was cut back by 1 base and J by 5 bases. CDR3 in DNA: TGTGCCAGCAGCTTGTTGGGGTCTAGCGGGAGGGCCCAGGAGACCCAGTACTTC. It codes for CASSLLGSSGRAQETQYF.

This clonotype was seen at least ten times. This sequence joins TRBV11-3 and TRBJ2-1, with D perhaps TRBD2 (6 bases). Germline V CDR1 and CDR2: SGHNT, YENEEA. V was clipped by 5 bases and J by 7 bases, with 15 bases between them. This CDR3 is built from 14 residues. The CDR3 protein is CASSPPGLANEQFF. The CDR3 DNA is TGTGCCAGCAGCCCTCCGGGACTGGCGAATGAGCAGTTCTTC.

This clonotype was seen many times. V is TRBV6-5 and J is TRBJ2-5, with no clear D. The V and J ends lost 4 bases and 7 bases respectively, with 7 bases between them. The CDR3 runs to 11 residues. Looked up from germline, CDR1 is MNHEY and CDR2 is SVGAGI. The CDR3 sequence is CASSLGGTQYF. The CDR3 bases are TGTGCCAGCAGTTTGGGTGGGACCCAGTACTTC.

V is TRBV25-1 and J is TRBJ2-3; D not certain. Trimming shortened V by 4 bases and J by 5 bases, and 13 bases separated the two germline ends. The CDR3 runs 14 residues. CDR1 and CDR2 from the germline V gene are MGHDK and SYGVNS. This CDR3 is CASSADTSGDTQYF. The CDR3 DNA follows: TGTGCCAGCAGTGCCGATACGTCCGGAGATACGCAGTATTTT.

This clonotype was detected many times. V is TRBV5-5 and J is TRBJ1-6; D gene ambiguous. The CDR3 extends over 14 amino acids. V shed 2 bases and J shed 10 bases, with 13 bases lying between them. Germline loops: CDR1 SGHKS, CDR2 YYEKEE (reference sequence). As DNA, the CDR3 is TGTGCCAGCAGCTTAGGGCCGGTAGGATCACCCCTCCACTTT. It translates to CASSLGPVGSPLHF.

This clonotype showed up many times. V gene TRBV11-2 combines with J gene TRBJ2-6; D not resolved. The CDR3 length is 16 residues. The V and J ends lost 6 bases and 0 bases respectively, with 12 bases between them. CDR1 is SGHAT, CDR2 FQNNGV, per germline. CDR3 nucleotide sequence: TGTGCCAGCAGTACAAAAGGGTTCTCTGGGGCCAACGTCCTGACTTTC. Translation: CASSTKGFSGANVLTF.

This clonotype was recorded many times. The chain has TRBV6-1 and TRBJ1-6; possible D gene TRBD1, 6 bases. V was clipped by 3 bases and J by 10 bases, with 13 bases between them. Per the germline V gene, CDR1 is MNHNS and CDR2 is SASEGT. The CDR3 sequence is 14 residues long. DNA of the CDR3: TGTGCCAGCAGTGATGGCAGGGGTAGGTCACCCCTCCACTTT. Translated, it gives CASSDGRGRSPLHF.

Remarks on this clonotype: A much larger clone is a single base away; this may be a read error. This chain joins TRBV7-2 and TRBJ2-1; maybe TRBD1 (6 bases). Germline-derived CDR1 and CDR2 are SGHTA and FQGNSA. The ends were cut back, 7 bases at V and 12 bases at J, with 25 bases in the middle. This CDR3 is 15 amino acids long. The CDR3 region is CASISNSGHREGQFF. The CDR3 bases are TGTGCCAGCATCTCAAATTCGGGGCACAGGGAAGGGCAGTTCTTC.

This clonotype was recorded at least ten times. V gene TRBV20-1 combines with J gene TRBJ2-5, with D perhaps matching TRBD1 (6 bases). The length of the CDR3 is 11 residues. The germline gives CDR1 DFQATT, CDR2 SNEGSKA (reference sequence). CDR3 protein: CSEGVQETQYF. For the CDR3, the DNA is TGCAGCGAGGGGGTCCAAGAGACCCAGTACTTC.

This clonotype was detected ten times or more. The chain is built from TRBV28 and TRBJ2-7, with TRBD2 matching over 9 bases. Germline V gives CDR1 MDHEN, CDR2 SYDVKM. V was pared by 6 bases and J by 2 bases, with 8 bases of the junction left unmatched. The CDR3 loop spans 15 amino acids. In DNA form, the CDR3 reads TGTGCCAGCAGCCGCGAGACTAGCGGAACCTACGAGCAGTACTTC. This gives the protein CASSRETSGTYEQYF.

This clonotype was recorded at least ten times. The chain employs TRBV5-4 and TRBJ2-1; 7 bases are shared with TRBD2. The ends lost 7 bases at V and 4 bases at J; junction bases unmatched: 8. Germline V gene data show CDR1 as SGHNT and CDR2 as YYREEE (reference sequence). The CDR3 is 14 residues long. The CDR3 coding sequence is TGTGCCAGCGGGGGGGTGGCGGCTTACAATGAGCAGTTCTTC. It codes for CASGGVAAYNEQFF.

In this sample, this clonotype turned up many times. The V gene is TRBV12-3 or TRBV12-4, the J gene TRBJ1-3; 9 nucleotides match TRBD1. The ends lost 3 bases at V and 4 bases at J; junction bases unmatched: 1. CDR3 length: 14 amino acids. CDR3 coding DNA: TGTGCCAGCAGTTTCGGGACAGGGGGAAACACCATATATTTT. As protein: CASSFGTGGNTIYF.

This clonotype was counted ten times or more. The chain couples TRBV7-9 to TRBJ1-6, with a possible D match to TRBD1 (5 bases). V was cut by 1 base and J by 10 bases, with 11 bases left in between. This CDR3 is 14 amino acids long. In germline, CDR1 is SEHNR, CDR2 FQNEAQ (reference sequence). CDR3 DNA: TGTGCCAGCAGCTTAGTAGGCAGGGACTCACCCCTCCACTTT. Protein sequence: CASSLVGRDSPLHF. The full variable domain, rest sourced from reference TRBV7-9 and TRBJ1-6, is DTGVSQNPRHKITKRGQNVTFRCDPISEHNRLYWYRQTLGQGPEFLTYFQNEAQLEKSRLLSDRFSAERPKGSFSTLEIQRTEQGDSAMYLCASSLVGRDSPLHFGNGTRLTVT.

This clonotype occurred many times. J is TRBJ2-5 and V is TRBV5-1; 9 nucleotides align to TRBD2. J gave up 4 bases and V 2 bases, and 9 bases lay outside the gene matches. There are 16 residues in the CDR3. Looked up from germline, CDR1 is SGHRS and CDR2 is YFSETQ. CDR3: CASSLAGGGNGETQYF. In DNA, the CDR3 is TGCGCCAGCAGCTTAGCGGGAGGTGGGAATGGAGAGACCCAGTACTTC.

This clonotype was recorded at least ten times. This chain links TRBV6-2 or TRBV6-3 with TRBJ1-1; D not resolved. CDR1 is MNHEY, CDR2 SVGEGT, per germline. V lost 2 bases to trimming and J lost 5 bases, with 9 bases between them. The CDR3 runs to 13 residues. This chain's CDR3 is CASSYRAATEAFF. CDR3 DNA sequence: TGTGCCAGCAGTTACCGCGCGGCGACTGAAGCTTTCTTT.

This clonotype was detected many times. The rearrangement joins TRBV6-5 to TRBJ2-2; 9 bases fit TRBD1. CDR1 is MNHEY and CDR2 is SVGAGI in the germline V gene. The CDR3 length is 14 residues. V shed 6 bases and J 7 bases; nucleotides not matched to a gene: 6. The CDR3 DNA follows: TGTGCCAGCAGACTACAGGGGGCGGTCGGGGAGCTGTTTTTT. This gives the protein CASRLQGAVGELFF.

This clonotype was observed many times. This chain links TRBV4-3 with TRBJ2-5; 11 bases match TRBD2. The CDR3 has 17 residues. Germline V gene sequence: CDR1 LGHNA, CDR2 YSLEER. V lost 4 bases to trimming and J lost 2 bases; unmatched junction nucleotides: 9. CDR3 amino acids: CASSPSLGTSGQETQYF. Written as DNA, the CDR3 is TGCGCCAGCAGCCCTTCGTTAGGGACTAGCGGTCAAGAGACCCAGTACTTC.

This clonotype was detected ten times or more. The J gene is TRBJ1-6, the V gene TRBV27; TRBD1 is a possible D gene (5 bases). The CDR3 sequence is 12 residues long. Germline CDR1 MNHEY, CDR2 SMNVEV (reference sequence). V was cut by 6 bases and J by 7 bases, with 7 bases left in between. The CDR3 region is CASRGPNSPLHF. CDR3 bases: TGTGCCAGCAGGGGGCCGAATTCACCCCTCCACTTT.